These 22 T cell receptor beta chains share one sample of origin, sequenced in a study of cytomegalovirus exposure and HLA in healthy donors. PCR primers comprised 60 Vbeta and 13 Jbeta primers. Sequencing was performed with immunoSEQ multiplex PCR; in TCRdb, only in-frame clones are kept and a portion is missing. The sample yields around 190,000 clones, around 73% seen once. The sequenced sample consisted of PBMCs. These receptors all stem from a man in his sixties in good health and CMV-seronegative.

This chain links TRBV13 with TRBJ2-7, with D possibly being TRBD1 (6 bases). The CDR3 extends over 12 amino acids. V gave up 7 bases and J gave up 6 bases, with 13 bases separating them. Germline V gene lookup returns CDR1 PRHDT and CDR2 FYEKMQ (reference sequence). CDR3 region: CASTRGRSEQYF. The CDR3 DNA sequence: TGTGCCAGCACCAGGGGACGTAGCGAGCAGTACTTC.

The chain employs TRBV2 and TRBJ1-6, with 8 nucleotides matching TRBD1. The V gene end was trimmed by 6 bases and the J gene end by 10 bases; junction bases not matched to a gene: 11. CDR3 length equals 15 residues. Germline V gene sequence: CDR1 SNHLY, CDR2 FYNNEI. In DNA, the CDR3 is TGTGCCAGCAGCCTCGAGTCCAGGGGGCAATCACCCCTCCACTTT. It encodes CASSLESRGQSPLHF. The full variable domain, rest sourced from reference TRBV2 and TRBJ1-6, is EPEVTQTPSHQVTQMGQEVILRCVPISNHLYFYWYRQILGQKVEFLVSFYNNEISEKSEIFDDQFSVERPDGSNFTLKIRSTKLEDSAMYFCASSLESRGQSPLHFGNGTRLTVT.

V usage is TRBV6-1 and J usage is TRBJ1-2; the match to TRBD1 covers 8 bases. Trimming took 1 base from V and 12 from J; bases not matched to a gene: 4. The germline CDR1 and CDR2 sequences are MNHNS and SASEGT. The length of the CDR3 is 12 residues. The CDR3 loop reads CASSEGAGGHTF. CDR3 DNA: TGTGCCAGCAGTGAAGGGGCAGGGGGCCACACCTTC.

V usage is TRBV2 and J usage is TRBJ2-7; 8 nucleotides agree with TRBD1. Germline CDR1 SNHLY, CDR2 FYNNEI. This CDR3 comprises 15 residues. With V trimmed by 4 bases and J by 2 bases, 7 bases remained unmatched. The CDR3 coding sequence is TGTGCCAGCAGTGCCGAGGACAGGGCCGCCTACGAGCAGTACTTC. This sequence encodes CASSAEDRAAYEQYF.

This clone was picked up one time. The rearrangement links TRBV27 to TRBJ2-7, with 13 nucleotides matching TRBD2. Trimming cost V 8 bases and J 7 bases; bases outside gene matches: 8. This CDR3 contains 14 residues. Germline lookup yields CDR1 MNHEY and CDR2 SMNVEV (reference sequence). The CDR3, as DNA: TGTGCCAGCGGACTAGCGGGGGTGGCGTGGGAGCAGTACTTC. Its translation is CASGLAGVAWEQYF.

The gene calls are TRBV28 and TRBJ1-2; 12 nucleotides align to TRBD1. J lost 14 bases, V lost 3 bases, and 7 bases had no gene match. The germline V gene has CDR1 MDHEN and CDR2 SYDVKM. CDR3 length equals 13 residues. The CDR3 nucleotides are TGTGCCAGCAGTTTCGGGACAGGGGGCATGGGTACCTTC. Translation: CASSFGTGGMGTF.

The chain joins TRBV5-1 to TRBJ1-1; no clear D. CDR1 and CDR2 from the germline V gene are SGHRS and YFSETQ. Trimming removed 1 base at V and 1 base at J, with 8 bases between. This CDR3 has 14 residues. The CDR3 bases are TGCGCCAGCAGCTTGACTGCAGGGAACACTGAAGCTTTCTTT. Amino acid sequence: CASSLTAGNTEAFF.

This chain joins TRBV4-1 and TRBJ2-7; 8 nucleotides align to TRBD1. This CDR3 contains 15 residues. Germline V lookup: CDR1 MGHRA, CDR2 YSYEKL. V lost 4 bases to trimming and J lost 6 bases; unmatched junction nucleotides: 11. CDR3 loop: CASSRGQGWGGEQYF. The CDR3 DNA follows: TGCGCCAGCAGCCGAGGACAGGGTTGGGGCGGCGAGCAGTACTTC.

This chain connects TRBV6-5 to TRBJ2-3; TRBD1 aligns across 10 bases. CDR1 is MNHEY, CDR2 SVGAGI, per germline. V lost 4 bases, J lost 6 bases, and 10 bases stayed unmatched. The CDR3 length is 16 residues. The CDR3 sequence: CASSSGTGVPSDTQYF. CDR3 DNA: TGTGCCAGCAGTTCCGGGACAGGGGTCCCGTCCGATACGCAGTATTTT.

The V call is TRBV5-1, the J call TRBJ2-5; TRBD1 is a possible D gene (5 bases). Germline V gene lookup returns CDR1 SGHRS and CDR2 YFSETQ. V was clipped by 4 bases and J by 2 bases, with 15 bases between them. CDR3 length equals 15 residues. The CDR3 loop reads CASSQQTGRQETQYF. CDR3 coding DNA: TGCGCCAGCAGCCAACAAACAGGACGTCAAGAGACCCAGTACTTC.

This clone was seen once. V gene TRBV27 combines with J gene TRBJ1-4; TRBD1 aligns across 8 bases. Germline loops: CDR1 MNHEY, CDR2 SMNVEV (reference sequence). V shed 4 bases and J 8 bases; nucleotides not matched to a gene: 3. The CDR3 spans 13 residues. The CDR3 sequence is CASSSGQGEKLFF. Written as DNA, the CDR3 is TGTGCCAGCAGTTCAGGACAGGGAGAAAAACTGTTTTTT.

The chain uses TRBV2 and TRBJ2-7; D is possibly TRBD1 (5 bases). Trimming took off 5 bases at V and 2 bases at J, with 10 bases between the two ends. The CDR3 extends over 13 amino acids. Looked up from germline, CDR1 is SNHLY and CDR2 is FYNNEI. CDR3 sequence reads: CASSIDRTYEQYF. The CDR3 bases are TGTGCCAGCAGTATAGACAGAACCTACGAGCAGTACTTC.

J is TRBJ2-3 and V is TRBV2; 9 nucleotides agree with TRBD1. Losses at the gene ends were 6 bases for V and 0 bases for J; bases not matched to a gene: 4. This CDR3 comprises 15 residues. Germline V gives CDR1 SNHLY, CDR2 FYNNEI. CDR3 DNA sequence: TGTGCCAGCAGGTCGACAGGGGGGAGCACAGATACGCAGTATTTT. This translates into CASRSTGGSTDTQYF.

This rearrangement joins TRBV6-6 to TRBJ1-1, with D possibly matching TRBD1 (6 bases). The CDR3 extends over 14 amino acids. The germline V gene has CDR1 MNHNY and CDR2 SVGAGI (reference sequence). Trimming cost V 7 bases and J 1 base, with 13 bases left between them. Here the CDR3 DNA reads TGTGCCAGCAAAATTGCAGGGGCGAACACTGAAGCTTTCTTT. Translation gives CASKIAGANTEAFF.

This chain joins TRBV5-5 and TRBJ1-1, with 12 bases aligning to TRBD1. The CDR3 loop spans 18 amino acids. V was clipped by 1 base and J by 6 bases; unmatched bases: 13. Germline CDR1 is SGHKS and CDR2 is YYEKEE (reference sequence). The CDR3 DNA reads as TGTGCCAGCAGCTTGCGACCGGGACAGGGGGCTGGTGGGGCTGAAGCTTTCTTT. This encodes CASSLRPGQGAGGAEAFF.

The chain joins TRBV10-3 to TRBJ1-2; 8 bases agree with TRBD1. The CDR3 totals 14 residues. CDR1 and CDR2 (germline): ENHRY, SYGVKD. The V and J ends lost 6 bases and 4 bases, in that order; junction bases with no gene match: 7. The CDR3 loop is CAIRADREFYGYTF. The CDR3 nucleotides are TGTGCCATCAGAGCGGACAGGGAGTTCTATGGCTACACCTTC.

This clone has a handful of counts. This chain uses TRBV6-6 with TRBJ2-1; D gene unclear. V lost 7 bases to trimming and J lost 9 bases, with 10 bases between them. In germline, CDR1 is MNHNY, CDR2 SVGAGI (reference sequence). This CDR3 is 11 amino acids long. The CDR3 sequence is CASTTSGEQFF. CDR3 coding DNA: TGTGCCAGCACCACATCAGGTGAGCAGTTCTTC.

The V call is TRBV5-4, the J call TRBJ2-2; possibly TRBD1 for D (5 bases). In germline, CDR1 is SGHNT, CDR2 YYREEE (reference sequence). CDR3 size: 15 residues. Trimming shortened V by 2 bases and J by 4 bases, and 12 bases separated the two germline ends. CDR3 nucleotides: TGTGCCAGCAGCTTAACAGGTCCCGTCACCGGGGAGCTGTTTTTT. This encodes CASSLTGPVTGELFF.

The chain combines TRBV14 with TRBJ2-1, with TRBD1 as a possible D gene (6 bases). The CDR3 runs 14 residues. V dropped 8 bases and J dropped 4 bases, with 15 bases sitting between them. CDR1 SGHDN and CDR2 FVKESK come from the germline V gene. The CDR3 loop is CASGSGVSYNEQFF. The DNA for the CDR3 is TGTGCCAGCGGATCAGGGGTCTCATACAATGAGCAGTTCTTC.

The genes are TRBV19 and TRBJ2-4; 7 nucleotides line up with TRBD1. This CDR3 is built from 15 residues. Unmatched junction bases numbered 5, after V lost 4 bases and J lost 2 bases. Germline-derived CDR1 and CDR2 are LNHDA and SQIVND (reference sequence). The CDR3 DNA reads as TGTGCCAGTAGTACGTCACAGGGGTCCAAAAACATTCAGTACTTC. Translation: CASSTSQGSKNIQYF.

This chain connects TRBV2 to TRBJ2-1; TRBD2 matches at 7 bases. CDR1 is SNHLY and CDR2 is FYNNEI in the germline V gene. The CDR3 spans 14 residues. V was clipped by 6 bases and J by 0 bases; unmatched bases: 2. The CDR3 is CASRPGGSYNEQFF. CDR3 nucleotides: TGTGCCAGCAGACCGGGGGGCTCCTACAATGAGCAGTTCTTC.

Written as DNA, the CDR3 is TGTGCCTGGAGTGAAGGACGGAGGGGCCTACAAGAGACCCAGTACTTC. This sequence encodes CAWSEGRRGLQETQYF. The rearrangement uses TRBV30 and TRBJ2-5; possibly TRBD2 for D (6 bases). CDR3 length: 16 amino acids. Trimming removed 1 base at V and 2 bases at J, with 17 bases between. From germline, CDR1 is GTSNPN and CDR2 SVGIG (reference sequence). Full variable domain (rest looked up from reference TRBV30 and TRBJ2-5): SQTIHQWPATLVQPVGSPLSLECTVEGTSNPNLYWYRQAAGRGLQLLFYSVGIGQISSEVPQNLSASRPQDRQFILSSKKLLLSDSGFYLCAWSEGRRGLQETQYFGPGTRLLVL.